Following are 22 T cell receptor beta chains from one sample sequenced in a study of T cells of healthy individuals. In TCRdb, the 5' RACE reads were re-called with MiXCR into one record per CDR3 protein. The repertoire holds 95,000 to 100,000 distinct CDR3 sequences, with 17% as singletons. Receptors originate from a human donor in good health.

This clonotype appeared many times. The chain joins TRBV6-2 or TRBV6-3 to TRBJ1-1; 7 positions match TRBD1. Germline values: CDR1 MNHEY, CDR2 SVGEGT. This CDR3 has 16 residues. Trimming at V came to 2 bases and at J to 3 bases, leaving 9 bases not matched to a gene. Here the CDR3 reads CASSYAAGGFDTEAFF. CDR3 DNA: TGTGCCAGCAGTTACGCGGCAGGGGGATTCGACACTGAAGCTTTCTTT.

This clonotype was seen ten or more times. The chain carries TRBV6-5 and TRBJ2-3; D possibly corresponds to TRBD2 (7 bases). This CDR3 is 15 amino acids long. Germline assignment: CDR1 MNHEY and CDR2 SVGAGI. V was pared by 2 bases and J by 5 bases, with 14 bases between. The chain's CDR3 is CASSYGGAMGDTQYF. The DNA for the CDR3 is TGTGCCAGCAGTTACGGGGGGGCGATGGGAGATACGCAGTATTTT.

This clonotype occurred a few times. The chain combines TRBV27 with TRBJ1-2; TRBD1 agrees at 12 bases. This CDR3 contains 17 residues. The junction had 9 bases not matched to a gene; V was cut back by 4 bases and J by 3 bases. The germline gives CDR1 MNHEY, CDR2 SMNVEV (reference sequence). The CDR3 DNA reads as TGTGCCAGCAGTTCCGGGACAGGGGGCCTCTTTGACTATGGCTACACCTTC. Protein sequence: CASSSGTGGLFDYGYTF.

The chain employs TRBV5-1 and TRBJ2-1; D might be TRBD1 (6 bases). The germline gives CDR1 SGHRS, CDR2 YFSETQ. V dropped 4 bases and J dropped 7 bases, with 15 bases sitting between them. The CDR3 is 14 amino acids. CDR3 coding DNA: TGCGCCAGCAGCCTGCAGGGGTCCGGGAATGAGCAGTTCTTC. Encoded protein: CASSLQGSGNEQFF.

This clonotype was found many times. J is TRBJ2-1 and V is TRBV4-3; tentatively, D is TRBD2 (5 bases). V dropped 2 bases and J dropped 10 bases, with 21 bases sitting between them. Germline CDR1 and CDR2: LGHNA and YSLEER. The length of the CDR3 is 16 residues. As DNA, the CDR3 is TGCGCCAGCAGCCAAAAAACCCCACTTGAGGGCAACGAGCAGTTCTTC. It encodes CASSQKTPLEGNEQFF.

This clonotype was seen only a few times. The rearrangement links TRBV4-2 to TRBJ2-7, with 8 bases aligning to TRBD2. The CDR3 covers 14 residues. Germline-derived CDR1 and CDR2 are LGHNA and YNFKEQ. J gave up 5 bases and V 3 bases, and 6 bases lay outside the gene matches. The CDR3 coding sequence is TGTGCCAGCAGCCAGTCAAGCGGGAGCAACGAGCAGTACTTC. This encodes CASSQSSGSNEQYF.

This clonotype was recorded at least ten times. This chain links TRBV7-9 with TRBJ1-5, with D possibly being TRBD1 (5 bases). The germline V and J ends were trimmed by 0 bases and 7 bases, with 10 bases remaining between them. There are 14 residues in the CDR3. Germline-derived CDR1 and CDR2 are SEHNR and FQNEAQ (reference sequence). CDR3 DNA: TGTGCCAGCAGCTTAGCAGGACACTACCAGCCCCAGCATTTT. This sequence encodes CASSLAGHYQPQHF.

This clonotype has only a few counts. The chain carries TRBV29-1 and TRBJ2-3; 7 nucleotides align to TRBD2. The CDR3 spans 15 residues. Germline CDR1 is SQVTM and CDR2 is ANQGSEA. J lost 1 base, V lost 0 bases, and 4 bases had no gene match. This CDR3 reads CSVEEERGGTDTQYF. CDR3 bases: TGCAGCGTTGAAGAGGAGCGGGGCGGCACAGATACGCAGTATTTT.

The chain employs TRBV5-4 and TRBJ2-5; D might be TRBD1 or TRBD2, each matching 5 bases. The CDR3 extends over 13 amino acids. V lost 4 bases, J lost 0 bases, and 7 bases lay in between. From germline, CDR1 is SGHNT and CDR2 YYREEE (reference sequence). CDR3 in amino acids: CASSQGHQETQYF. In nucleotides, the CDR3 is TGTGCCAGCAGCCAGGGACACCAAGAGACCCAGTACTTC. The full variable domain, its missing parts supplied by reference TRBV5-4 and TRBJ2-5, is ETGVTQSPTHLIKTRGQQVTLRCSSQSGHNTVSWYQQALGQGPQFIFQYYREEENGRGNFPPRFSGLQFPNYSSELNVNALELDDSALYLCASSQGHQETQYFGPGTRLLVL.

This clonotype has a count of ten or more. The genes are TRBV7-2 and TRBJ2-3, with TRBD2 matching over 12 bases. Germline V gene sequence: CDR1 SGHTA, CDR2 FQGNSA. CDR3 length: 16 residues. Unmatched junction bases numbered 8, after V lost 5 bases and J lost 5 bases. The CDR3 DNA sequence: TGTGCCAGCAGCATTTCTAGCGGGAGGGGTGGAGATACGCAGTATTTT. It is translated as CASSISSGRGGDTQYF.

Only a few counts were recorded for this clonotype. The chain joins TRBV19 to TRBJ2-2, with TRBD2 as a possible D gene (7 bases). The CDR3 consists of 15 residues. The V end lost 7 bases, the J end lost 5 bases, and 17 bases lay between the germline ends. Germline values: CDR1 LNHDA, CDR2 SQIVND (reference sequence). The CDR3 DNA reads TGTGCCAGTAACGGTGCGGGGGCCATAACCGGGGAGCTGTTTTTT. It yields the protein CASNGAGAITGELFF.

The chain carries TRBV6-5 and TRBJ1-1; no clear D. The CDR3 consists of 15 residues. Germline-derived CDR1 and CDR2 are MNHEY and SVGAGI. Trimming pared 0 bases from V and 0 bases from J, leaving 8 bases between. This CDR3 reads CASSYSRDLNTEAFF. CDR3 DNA sequence: TGTGCCAGCAGTTACTCGAGGGATCTGAACACTGAAGCTTTCTTT.

J is TRBJ2-3 and V is TRBV4-2; 10 bases match TRBD2. J lost 4 bases, V lost 0 bases, and 7 bases had no gene match. The CDR3 consists of 17 residues. CDR1 is LGHNA and CDR2 is YNFKEQ in the germline V gene. This chain's CDR3 is CASSQDLASGGPDTQYF. The CDR3 bases are TGTGCCAGCAGCCAAGATCTGGCTAGCGGGGGCCCAGATACGCAGTATTTT.

J is TRBJ2-7 and V is TRBV20-1; the match to TRBD2 covers 11 bases. Losses at the gene ends were 7 bases for V and 4 bases for J; bases not matched to a gene: 6. This CDR3 has 13 residues. Germline CDR1 reads DFQATT; CDR2 reads SNEGSKA (reference sequence). The CDR3 loop is CSVQLAGEYEQYF. DNA of the CDR3: TGCAGTGTCCAACTAGCGGGAGAGTACGAGCAGTACTTC.

The rearrangement links TRBV5-5 to TRBJ2-3, with a tentative D call TRBD2 (5 bases). Germline V CDR1 and CDR2: SGHKS, YYEKEE (reference sequence). Trimming left V 4 bases short and J 6 bases short, with 21 bases between. This CDR3 is built from 16 residues. The CDR3 reads CASSLGAAGDLDTQYF. The DNA of the CDR3 is TGTGCCAGCAGCCTGGGAGCGGCGGGTGATTTGGATACGCAGTATTTT. The complete variable domain, with remaining parts taken from reference TRBV5-5 and TRBJ2-3, reads DAGVTQSPTHLIKTRGQQVTLRCSPISGHKSVSWYQQVLGQGPQFIFQYYEKEERGRGNFPDRFSARQFPNYSSELNVNALLLGDSALYLCASSLGAAGDLDTQYFGPGTRLTVL.

This clonotype was counted a few times. The CDR3 DNA sequence: TGTGCCAGCAGTTCACCGGGGTACTATGGCTACACCTTC. This sequence encodes CASSSPGYYGYTF. The gene calls are TRBV6-5 and TRBJ1-2, with D uncertain. Per germline, CDR1 MNHEY and CDR2 SVGAGI. The CDR3 covers 13 residues. V was clipped by 4 bases and J by 3 bases, with 9 bases between them.

The J gene is TRBJ2-3, the V gene TRBV25-1, with a tentative D call TRBD2 (6 bases). Per the germline V gene, CDR1 is MGHDK and CDR2 is SYGVNS. The CDR3 is 12 residues long. Trimming shortened V by 10 bases and J by 0 bases, and 8 bases separated the two germline ends. The CDR3 here is CAIAASTDTQYF. In DNA form, the CDR3 reads TGTGCCATAGCGGCTAGCACAGATACGCAGTATTTT.

This clonotype was found a few times. The genes are TRBV6-6 and TRBJ2-7, with 9 bases that match TRBD2. Germline CDR1 is MNHNY and CDR2 is SVGAGI (reference sequence). CDR3 size: 15 residues. After removal of 0 bases from V and 2 bases from J, the junction contained 2 bases not matched to a gene. CDR3 sequence (DNA): TGTGCCAGCAGTTACTCGCCTAGCGGGACCTACGAGCAGTACTTC. It codes for CASSYSPSGTYEQYF.

This clonotype was counted between two and nine times. The genes are TRBV20-1 and TRBJ2-7; D perhaps matches TRBD1 (6 bases). Germline CDR1 is DFQATT and CDR2 is SNEGSKA (reference sequence). V dropped 5 bases and J dropped 3 bases, with 20 bases sitting between them. This CDR3 contains 15 residues. CDR3 sequence reads: CSAYTGTRIGYEQYF. The DNA of the CDR3 is TGCAGTGCTTACACCGGGACAAGGATAGGCTACGAGCAGTACTTC.

This clonotype was picked up a small number of times. The chain joins TRBV4-2 to TRBJ1-2, with a weak D call TRBD1 (5 bases). The germline gives CDR1 LGHNA, CDR2 YNFKEQ. Trimming pared 4 bases from V and 4 bases from J, leaving 19 bases between. The CDR3 runs to 16 residues. CDR3 amino acids: CASSPSLGVGGYGYTF. The CDR3 DNA sequence: TGTGCCAGCAGCCCCTCCTTAGGGGTGGGAGGCTATGGCTACACCTTC.

This clonotype was observed a handful of times. This CDR3 reads CSVEGETANEKLFF. Here the CDR3 DNA reads TGCAGCGTTGAAGGCGAGACGGCTAATGAAAAACTGTTTTTT. The J gene is TRBJ1-4, the V gene TRBV29-1; D call uncertain. The CDR3 is 14 residues long. V lost 1 base and J lost 3, with 9 bases in between. Germline CDR1 and CDR2: SQVTM and ANQGSEA.

The chain is built from TRBV12-3 or TRBV12-4 and TRBJ2-1, with 8 positions matching TRBD2. With V trimmed by 5 bases and J by 2 bases, 8 bases remained unmatched. The CDR3 has 16 amino acids. CDR3 loop: CASSRSGGGTYNEQFF. The CDR3 DNA reads as TGTGCCAGCAGTCGTTCTGGCGGGGGGACCTACAATGAGCAGTTCTTC.